The 14 T cell receptor beta chains given below trace back to one sample, sequenced in a study of blood T cell repertoires in COVID-19. Sequenced by immunoSEQ multiplex PCR; TCRdb stores in-frame clones only, minus some. The sample shows 150,000 to 200,000 clones, roughly nine tenths of them seen only once. Sequenced material: peripheral blood. The receptor set was obtained from a man between 60 and 70 years old with active or convalescent COVID-19.

The V gene is TRBV10-3, the J gene TRBJ2-2; TRBD2 matches 7 bases. Unmatched junction bases numbered 2, after V lost 10 bases and J lost 0 bases. Germline V lookup: CDR1 ENHRY, CDR2 SYGVKD. The CDR3 runs 13 residues. The CDR3 reads CATLAANTGELFF. For the CDR3, the DNA is TGTGCCACGCTAGCGGCGAACACCGGGGAGCTGTTTTTT.

This clone was seen only once. The rearrangement uses TRBV28 and TRBJ1-6; TRBD1 aligns across 9 bases. V shed 3 bases and J 2 bases; nucleotides not matched to a gene: 2. The CDR3 runs 16 residues. From germline, CDR1 is MDHEN and CDR2 SYDVKM. The CDR3 DNA is TGTGCCAGCAGTTTCGACAGGGGGACCTATAATTCACCCCTCCACTTT. Amino acid sequence: CASSFDRGTYNSPLHF.

The gene calls are TRBV6-1 and TRBJ1-1; D not resolved. Germline assignment: CDR1 MNHNS and CDR2 SASEGT. There are 15 residues in the CDR3. Deletions cut 2 bases from V and 0 bases from J, with 10 bases between. This chain's CDR3 is CASSERLQLNTEAFF. The CDR3 DNA reads as TGTGCCAGCAGTGAAAGATTGCAGTTGAACACTGAAGCTTTCTTT.

This clone was detected only a few times. The V gene is TRBV5-6, the J gene TRBJ2-2, with a tentative D call TRBD1 (6 bases). Trimming cost V 4 bases and J 0 bases, with 16 bases left between them. The CDR3 is 17 amino acids. CDR1 and CDR2 (germline): SGHDT, YYEEEE. In DNA, the CDR3 is TGTGCCAGCAGCCGAACCCCACGGACAGCGAACACCGGGGAGCTGTTTTTT. Translation gives CASSRTPRTANTGELFF.

This clone was counted only a few times. The CDR3 here is CSDLRRTGELFF. For the CDR3, the DNA is TGCAGCGACCTGAGGCGGACCGGGGAGCTGTTTTTT. The V and J genes are TRBV29-1 and TRBJ2-2, with D hard to call. With 7 bases removed from V and 5 bases from J, the gap between germline ends came to 11 bases. CDR3 length: 12 amino acids. CDR1 and CDR2 from the germline V gene are SQVTM and ANQGSEA.

This clone was seen once. The CDR3 here is CASSLGPGQGVFEQYF. CDR3 nucleotide sequence: TGTGCCAGCAGCTTGGGGCCGGGACAGGGAGTCTTCGAGCAGTACTTC. The chain employs TRBV5-4 and TRBJ2-7, with 9 bases matching TRBD1. The CDR3 is 16 amino acids. V shed 0 bases and J 6 bases; nucleotides not matched to a gene: 10. Germline CDR1 and CDR2: SGHNT and YYREEE (reference sequence).

The CDR3 spells CASSLDGTNQPQHF. Written as DNA, the CDR3 is TGTGCCAGCAGCTTAGACGGTACCAATCAGCCCCAGCATTTT. The rearrangement links TRBV11-1 to TRBJ1-5, with D uncertain. Per the germline V gene, CDR1 is SGHAT and CDR2 is FQDESV (reference sequence). The V end was cut by 1 base, the J end by 3 bases, with 7 bases between. There are 14 residues in the CDR3.

Written as DNA, the CDR3 is TGTGCCAGCTCCCCCCGGGAGGGGGGCTACACCTTC. Protein sequence: CASSPREGGYTF. This chain connects TRBV18 to TRBJ1-2; D possibly corresponds to TRBD1 (5 bases). Trimming shortened V by 6 bases and J by 8 bases, and 13 bases separated the two germline ends. This CDR3 is 12 amino acids long. CDR1 and CDR2 from the germline V gene are KGHSH and LQKENI.

This chain uses TRBV6-5 with TRBJ1-2; 10 bases fit TRBD1. The CDR3 is 14 residues long. V was clipped by 6 bases and J by 5 bases; unmatched bases: 6. CDR1 and CDR2 from the germline V gene are MNHEY and SVGAGI. The CDR3 coding sequence is TGTGCCAGCAGGACAGGGGGCGAGGGGTATGGCTACACCTTC. Protein product: CASRTGGEGYGYTF.

This clone has only one observation. The J gene is TRBJ2-3, the V gene TRBV5-5, with D possibly matching TRBD1 (6 bases). The CDR3 totals 16 residues. V was pared by 0 bases and J by 2 bases, with 13 bases between. Germline CDR1 and CDR2: SGHKS and YYEKEE (reference sequence). The CDR3 region is CASSLGPRGVTDTQYF. In DNA, the CDR3 is TGTGCCAGCAGCTTGGGTCCCAGGGGAGTCACAGATACGCAGTATTTT.

In nucleotides, the CDR3 is TGTGCCAGCAGCCAAACGAGGACAGTCCCAACCGGGGAGCTGTTTTTT. Translated, it gives CASSQTRTVPTGELFF. The chain recombines TRBV7-8 with TRBJ2-2; TRBD1 is a possible D gene (6 bases). Germline CDR1 reads SGHVS; CDR2 reads FQNEAQ. V gave up 5 bases and J gave up 5 bases, with 18 bases separating them. The CDR3 covers 16 residues.

The chain employs TRBV18 and TRBJ1-2, with D maybe TRBD1 (5 bases). Germline V gene sequence: CDR1 KGHSH, CDR2 LQKENI. The CDR3 extends over 14 amino acids. V lost 5 bases and J 4 bases, leaving 14 bases between the germline ends. In DNA form, the CDR3 reads TGTGCCAGCTCAAACGCCCAGGGCGGCTATGGCTACACCTTC. Its translation is CASSNAQGGYGYTF.

As DNA, the CDR3 is TGTGCCAGCAGCTTTACAGGGACCACTGAAGCTTTCTTT. It yields the protein CASSFTGTTEAFF. This chain uses TRBV7-9 with TRBJ1-1; a possible D gene is TRBD1 (6 bases). Germline V gives CDR1 SEHNR, CDR2 FQNEAQ (reference sequence). V was cut by 3 bases and J by 4 bases, with 9 bases left in between. The length of the CDR3 is 13 residues.

The chain has TRBV5-4 and TRBJ1-1; no firm D call. CDR3 length: 14 amino acids. Per germline, CDR1 SGHNT and CDR2 YYREEE (reference sequence). V shed 4 bases and J shed 6 bases, with 16 bases lying between them. CDR3 protein: CASSAGVYPPEAFF. The DNA of the CDR3 is TGTGCCAGCAGCGCAGGCGTCTACCCCCCTGAAGCTTTCTTT.